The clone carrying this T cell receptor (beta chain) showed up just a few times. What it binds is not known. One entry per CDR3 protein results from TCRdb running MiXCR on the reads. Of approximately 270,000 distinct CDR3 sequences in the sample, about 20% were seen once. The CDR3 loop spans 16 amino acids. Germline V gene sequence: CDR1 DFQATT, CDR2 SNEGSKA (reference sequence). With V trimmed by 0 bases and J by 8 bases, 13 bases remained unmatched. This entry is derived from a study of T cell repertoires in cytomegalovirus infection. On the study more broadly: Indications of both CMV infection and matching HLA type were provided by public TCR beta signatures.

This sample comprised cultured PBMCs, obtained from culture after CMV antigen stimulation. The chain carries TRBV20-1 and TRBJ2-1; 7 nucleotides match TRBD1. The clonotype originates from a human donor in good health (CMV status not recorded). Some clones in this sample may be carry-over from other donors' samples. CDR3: CSARDRMRDRVDEQFF. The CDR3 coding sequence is TGCAGTGCTAGAGATCGGATGCGAGACAGGGTCGATGAGCAGTTCTTC.